The entry below gives a single TCR beta chain sequence along with its context. Source study methods: The authors estimated nucleated cell counts from reference gene primer amplification. The data were produced by immunoSEQ multiplex PCR, yet TCRdb's version contains in-frame clones alone and is incomplete. Clone size and the V and J calls come from that table; the DNA yielded D and trimming. The repertoire holds about 120,000 clones, with approximately 87% as singletons. These data belong to a study of blood T cell repertoires in COVID-19. Sequenced material: peripheral blood. This receptor was obtained from a woman aged 65 to 85 with acute or convalescent COVID-19.

The CDR3 bases are TGCGCCAGCAGTGAGGCCTACAGGGAACCATTATACGAGCAGTACTTC. Translation gives CASSEAYREPLYEQYF. V usage is TRBV10-2 and J usage is TRBJ2-7; possibly TRBD1 for D (6 bases). Germline CDR1 is WSHSY and CDR2 is SAAADI. The CDR3 extends over 16 amino acids. The V end was cut by 2 bases, the J end by 4 bases, with 18 bases between.